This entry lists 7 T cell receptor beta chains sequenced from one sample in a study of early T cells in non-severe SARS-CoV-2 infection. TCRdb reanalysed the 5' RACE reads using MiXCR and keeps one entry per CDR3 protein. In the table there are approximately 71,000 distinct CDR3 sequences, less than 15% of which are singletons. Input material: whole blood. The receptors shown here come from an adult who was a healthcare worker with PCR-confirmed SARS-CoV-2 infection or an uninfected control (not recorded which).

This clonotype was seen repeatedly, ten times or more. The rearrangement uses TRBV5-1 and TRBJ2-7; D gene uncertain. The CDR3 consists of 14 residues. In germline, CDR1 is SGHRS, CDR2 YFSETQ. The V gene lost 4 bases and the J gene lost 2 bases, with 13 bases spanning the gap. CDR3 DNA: TGCGCCAGCAGCAAAGGGTCAATTACCTACGAGCAGTACTTC. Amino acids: CASSKGSITYEQYF. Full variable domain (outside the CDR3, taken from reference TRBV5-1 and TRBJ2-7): KAGVTQTPRYLIKTRGQQVTLSCSPISGHRSVSWYQQTPGQGLQFLFEYFSETQRNKGNFPGRFSGRQFSNSRSEMNVSTLELGDSALYLCASSKGSITYEQYFGPGTRLTVT.

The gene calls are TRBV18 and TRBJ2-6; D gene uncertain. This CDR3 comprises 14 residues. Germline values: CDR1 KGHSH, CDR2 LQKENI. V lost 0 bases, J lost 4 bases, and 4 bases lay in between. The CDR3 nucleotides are TGTGCCAGCTCACCACCGCTCGGGGCCAACGTCCTGACTTTC. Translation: CASSPPLGANVLTF.

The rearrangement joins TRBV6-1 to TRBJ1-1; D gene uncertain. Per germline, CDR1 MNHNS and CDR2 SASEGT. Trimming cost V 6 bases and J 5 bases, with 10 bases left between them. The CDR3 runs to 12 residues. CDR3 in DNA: TGTGCCAGCAGGGGAGTTAGGACTGAAGCTTTCTTT. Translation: CASRGVRTEAFF.

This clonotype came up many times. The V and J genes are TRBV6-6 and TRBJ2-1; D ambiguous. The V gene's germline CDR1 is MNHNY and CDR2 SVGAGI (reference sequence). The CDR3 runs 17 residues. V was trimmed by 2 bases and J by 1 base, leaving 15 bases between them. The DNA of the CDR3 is TGTGCCAGCAGTTACGCTCCGACCGGGTCTTCCTACAATGAGCAGTTCTTC. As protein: CASSYAPTGSSYNEQFF.

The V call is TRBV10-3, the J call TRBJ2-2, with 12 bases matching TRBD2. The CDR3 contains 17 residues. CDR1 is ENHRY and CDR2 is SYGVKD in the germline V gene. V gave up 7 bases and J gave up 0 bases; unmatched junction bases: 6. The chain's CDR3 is CAIKSGLAGANTGELFF. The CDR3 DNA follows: TGTGCCATCAAGTCGGGACTAGCGGGCGCGAACACCGGGGAGCTGTTTTTT.

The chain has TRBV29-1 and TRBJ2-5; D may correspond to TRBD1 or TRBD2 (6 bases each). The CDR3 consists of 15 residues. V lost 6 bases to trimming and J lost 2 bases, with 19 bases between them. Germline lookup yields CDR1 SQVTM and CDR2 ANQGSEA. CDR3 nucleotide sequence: TGCAGCGTGCCCCCCCCCGGGGGCCTACAAGAGACCCAGTACTTC. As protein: CSVPPPGGLQETQYF.

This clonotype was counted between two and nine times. In nucleotides, the CDR3 is TGTGCCAGCAGCTTAGGCAACCGGGACAGACCGGATACGCAGTATTTT. Translation gives CASSLGNRDRPDTQYF. This rearrangement joins TRBV7-8 to TRBJ2-3; 7 bases are a match to TRBD1. From germline, CDR1 is SGHVS and CDR2 FQNEAQ. With V trimmed by 1 base and J by 6 bases, 10 bases remained unmatched. The CDR3 loop spans 16 amino acids.